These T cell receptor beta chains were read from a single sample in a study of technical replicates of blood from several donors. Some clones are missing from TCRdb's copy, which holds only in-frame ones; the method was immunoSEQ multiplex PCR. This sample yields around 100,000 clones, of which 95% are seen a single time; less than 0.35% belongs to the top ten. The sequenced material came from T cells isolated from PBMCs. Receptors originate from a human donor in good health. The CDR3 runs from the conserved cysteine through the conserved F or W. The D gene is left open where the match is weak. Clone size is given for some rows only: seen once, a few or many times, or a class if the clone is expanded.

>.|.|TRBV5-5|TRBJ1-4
CASSLDGTNEKLFF
TGTGCCAGCAGCTTGGACGGAACTAATGAAAAACTGTTTTTT
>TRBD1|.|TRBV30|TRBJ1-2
CALRTGGDGYTF
TGTGCCCTCCGGACAGGGGGTGATGGCTACACCTTC
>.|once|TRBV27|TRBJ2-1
CASSLGGRLYNEQFF
TGTGCCAGCAGTTTAGGTGGGAGGCTCTACAATGAGCAGTTCTTC
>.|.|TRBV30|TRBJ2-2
CAWSPRSGLTGELFF
TGTGCCTGGAGTCCCCGGAGCGGACTCACCGGGGAGCTGTTTTTT
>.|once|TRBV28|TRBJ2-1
CASSDPGLSYNEQFF
TGTGCCAGCAGCGATCCGGGACTCAGCTACAATGAGCAGTTCTTC
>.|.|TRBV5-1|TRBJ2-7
CASSLGGQAYEQYF
TGCGCCAGCAGCTTGGGGGGGCAGGCCTACGAGCAGTACTTC
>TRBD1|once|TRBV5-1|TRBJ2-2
CASSLGQGAQRLFF
TGCGCCAGCAGCTTGGGACAGGGGGCGCAAAGGCTGTTTTTT
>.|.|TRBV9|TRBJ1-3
CASSPSGGDGGNTIYF
TGTGCCAGCAGCCCCTCTGGGGGGGACGGTGGAAACACCATATATTTT
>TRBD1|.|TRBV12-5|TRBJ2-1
CASALQQGISYNEQFF
TGTGCTAGTGCTTTACAACAGGGGATCTCCTACAATGAGCAGTTCTTC
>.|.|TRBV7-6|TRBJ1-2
CASSLEAGSFYGYTF
TGTGCCAGCAGCTTAGAGGCAGGATCGTTCTATGGCTACACCTTC
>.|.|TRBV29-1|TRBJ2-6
CSVRGSGANVLTF
TGCAGCGTTAGGGGCTCTGGGGCCAACGTCCTGACTTTC